This passage covers 6 T cell receptor beta chains from one sample sequenced in a study of blood T cells in healthy people across ages. It was with a sample-barcoded 5' primer and a J-beta primer mix that a second PCR of about 7 to 12 cycles was run. Using its own MiXCR run on the 5' RACE reads, TCRdb lists one record per CDR3 protein. In the table there are around 990,000 distinct CDR3 sequences, 20% to 25% of which are singletons. These data also featured in a second study, about T cells of mothers and their children.

The sample comprised blood. The origin of the receptors is a girl aged 2 to 9 in good health.

The chain is built from TRBV6-4 and TRBJ1-1, with no clear D. This CDR3 contains 15 residues. V was cut by 5 bases and J by 1 base, with 14 bases left in between. Germline CDR1 and CDR2: MRHNA and SNTAGT. CDR3 nucleotides: TGTGCCAGCAGTCCTCAACCGGGCCCGAACACTGAAGCTTTCTTT. This encodes CASSPQPGPNTEAFF.

This rearrangement joins TRBV7-2 to TRBJ1-2, with TRBD1 identical over 8 bases. This CDR3 is 14 amino acids long. CDR1 is SGHTA, CDR2 FQGNSA, per germline. Trimming removed 1 base from V and 8 bases from J; junction bases left unmatched: 6. The CDR3, as DNA: TGTGCCAGCAGCTTAGGTTCAGGGGGCGCCGGCTACACCTTC. It yields the protein CASSLGSGGAGYTF.

The V gene is TRBV5-6, the J gene TRBJ2-5, with unresolved D. The J call is uncertain, as TRBJ2-1 better fits the DNA end. Germline CDR1 is SGHDT and CDR2 is YYEEEE. The CDR3 has 14 amino acids. The CDR3 is CASSLVGFTNEQFF. DNA of the CDR3: TGTGCCAGCAGCTTGGTAGGTTTTACAAATGAGCAGTTCTTC.

This clonotype showed up just once. The chain joins TRBV24-1 to TRBJ2-2; D is ambiguous. The CDR3 sequence is 17 residues long. The V end was cut by 5 bases, the J end by 1 base, with 16 bases between. Per germline, CDR1 KGHDR and CDR2 SFDVKD. The CDR3: CATSARPWVLNTGELFF. The CDR3 DNA reads as TGTGCCACCAGTGCTCGTCCGTGGGTCTTGAACACCGGGGAGCTGTTTTTT.

This clonotype has just a few counts. The rearrangement joins TRBV4-3 to TRBJ2-7; no definite D call. The CDR3 covers 15 residues. Germline V gene sequence: CDR1 LGHNA, CDR2 YSLEER. With 0 bases removed from V and 3 bases from J, the gap between germline ends came to 12 bases. CDR3 loop: CASSQDASDFYEQYF. The CDR3 DNA is TGCGCCAGCAGCCAAGATGCAAGCGACTTCTACGAGCAGTACTTC.

The CDR3, as DNA: TGCGCCAGCAGCTTGACTAGCGGGAACCCCTACGAGCAGTACTTC. Translation gives CASSLTSGNPYEQYF. The chain uses TRBV5-1 and TRBJ2-7, with 10 bases identical to TRBD2. The CDR3 is made up of 15 amino acids. The V segment lost 1 base and the J segment 2 bases; nucleotides outside the gene matches: 3. Germline CDR1 reads SGHRS; CDR2 reads YFSETQ.